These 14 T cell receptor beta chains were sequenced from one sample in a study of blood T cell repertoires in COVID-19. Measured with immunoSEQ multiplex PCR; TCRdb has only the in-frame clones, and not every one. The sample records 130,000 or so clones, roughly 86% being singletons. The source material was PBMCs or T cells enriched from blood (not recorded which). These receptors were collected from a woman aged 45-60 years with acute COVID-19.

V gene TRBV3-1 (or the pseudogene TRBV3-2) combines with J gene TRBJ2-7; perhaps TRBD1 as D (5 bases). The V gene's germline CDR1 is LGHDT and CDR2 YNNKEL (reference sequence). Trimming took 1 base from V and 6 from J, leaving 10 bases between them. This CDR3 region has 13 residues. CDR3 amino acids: CASSQGPQGEQYF. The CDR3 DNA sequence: TGTGCCAGCAGCCAAGGACCTCAGGGCGAGCAGTACTTC.

CDR3 loop: CASSETGRVEAFF. The CDR3 DNA reads as TGTGCCAGCAGTGAGACAGGGCGGGTTGAAGCTTTCTTT. V is TRBV6-1 and J is TRBJ1-1; 7 positions match TRBD1. CDR1 MNHNS and CDR2 SASEGT come from the germline V gene. The CDR3 contains 13 residues. The V and J ends lost 3 bases and 7 bases, in that order; junction bases with no gene match: 5.

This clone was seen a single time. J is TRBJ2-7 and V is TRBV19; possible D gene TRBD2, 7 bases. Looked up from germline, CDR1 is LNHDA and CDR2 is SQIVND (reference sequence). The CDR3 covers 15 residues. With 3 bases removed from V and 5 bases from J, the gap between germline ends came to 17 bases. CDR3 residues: CASSIGGQWGDEQYF. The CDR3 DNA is TGTGCCAGTAGTATCGGGGGGCAGTGGGGTGACGAGCAGTACTTC. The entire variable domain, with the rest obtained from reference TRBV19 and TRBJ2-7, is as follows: DGGITQSPKYLFRKEGQNVTLSCEQNLNHDAMYWYRQDPGQGLRLIYYSQIVNDFQKGDIAEGYSVSREKKESFPLTVTSAQKNPTAFYLCASSIGGQWGDEQYFGPGTRLTVT.

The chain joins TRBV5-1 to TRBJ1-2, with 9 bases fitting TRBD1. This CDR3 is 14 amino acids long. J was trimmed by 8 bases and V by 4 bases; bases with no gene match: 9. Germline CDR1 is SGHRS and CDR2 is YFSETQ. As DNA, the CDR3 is TGCGCCAGCAGCACAGGGGGCGGTTCCTTCGGCTACACCTTC. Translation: CASSTGGGSFGYTF.

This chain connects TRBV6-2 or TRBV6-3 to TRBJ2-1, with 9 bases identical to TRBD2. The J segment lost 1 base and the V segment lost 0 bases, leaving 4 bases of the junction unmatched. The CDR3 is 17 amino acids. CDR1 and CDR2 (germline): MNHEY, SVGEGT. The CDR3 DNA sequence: TGTGCCAGCAGTTACTCGGCTAGCGGGATATCCTACAATGAGCAGTTCTTC. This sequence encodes CASSYSASGISYNEQFF.

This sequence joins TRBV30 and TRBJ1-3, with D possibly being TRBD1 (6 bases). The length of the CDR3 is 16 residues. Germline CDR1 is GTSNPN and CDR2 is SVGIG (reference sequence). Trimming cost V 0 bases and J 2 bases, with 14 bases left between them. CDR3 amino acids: CAWSVSGAGTGNTIYF. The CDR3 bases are TGTGCCTGGAGTGTCTCAGGGGCAGGTACTGGAAACACCATATATTTT. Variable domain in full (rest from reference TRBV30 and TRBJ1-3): SQTIHQWPATLVQPVGSPLSLECTVEGTSNPNLYWYRQAAGRGLQLLFYSVGIGQISSEVPQNLSASRPQDRQFILSSKKLLLSDSGFYLCAWSVSGAGTGNTIYFGEGSWLTVV.

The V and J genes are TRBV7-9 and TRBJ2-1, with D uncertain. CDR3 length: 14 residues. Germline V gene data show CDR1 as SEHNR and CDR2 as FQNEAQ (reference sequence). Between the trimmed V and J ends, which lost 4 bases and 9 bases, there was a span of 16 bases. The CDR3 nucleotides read TGTGCCAGCAGCTCTAACCTCCGAACCGGTGAGCAGTTCTTC. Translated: CASSSNLRTGEQFF.

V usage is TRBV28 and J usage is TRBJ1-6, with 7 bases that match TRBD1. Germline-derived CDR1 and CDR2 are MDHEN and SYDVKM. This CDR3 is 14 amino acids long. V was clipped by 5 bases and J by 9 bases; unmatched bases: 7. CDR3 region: CASSARGWSSPLHF. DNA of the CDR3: TGTGCCAGCAGTGCCAGGGGGTGGTCTTCACCCCTCCACTTT.

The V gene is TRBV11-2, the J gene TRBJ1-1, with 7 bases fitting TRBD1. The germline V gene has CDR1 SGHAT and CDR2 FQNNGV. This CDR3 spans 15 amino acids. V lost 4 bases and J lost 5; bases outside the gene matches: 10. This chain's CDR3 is CASSSLRQGWTEAFF. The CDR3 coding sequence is TGTGCCAGCAGCTCCCTGAGACAGGGTTGGACTGAAGCTTTCTTT.

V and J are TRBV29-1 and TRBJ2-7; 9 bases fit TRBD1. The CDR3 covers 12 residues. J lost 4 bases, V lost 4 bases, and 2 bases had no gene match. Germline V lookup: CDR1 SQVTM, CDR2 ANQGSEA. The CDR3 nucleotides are TGCAGCGTTGTGGGACAGGGTTACGAGCAGTACTTC. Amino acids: CSVVGQGYEQYF.

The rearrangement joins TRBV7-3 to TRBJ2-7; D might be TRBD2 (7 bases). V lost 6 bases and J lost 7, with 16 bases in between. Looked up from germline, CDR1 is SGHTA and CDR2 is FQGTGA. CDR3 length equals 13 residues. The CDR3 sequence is CASSYGGLSEQYF. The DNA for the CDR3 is TGTGCCAGCAGTTACGGGGGGCTAAGTGAGCAGTACTTC.

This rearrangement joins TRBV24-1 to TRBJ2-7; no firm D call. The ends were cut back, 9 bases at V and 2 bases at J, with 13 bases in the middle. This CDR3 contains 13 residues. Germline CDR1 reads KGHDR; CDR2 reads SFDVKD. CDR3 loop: CATGTGSPYEQYF. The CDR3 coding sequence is TGTGCCACCGGAACGGGTTCCCCCTACGAGCAGTACTTC.

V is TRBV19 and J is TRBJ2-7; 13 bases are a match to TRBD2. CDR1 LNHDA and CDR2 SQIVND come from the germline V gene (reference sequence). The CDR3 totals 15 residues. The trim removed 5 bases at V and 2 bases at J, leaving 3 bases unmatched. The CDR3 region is CASSGTSGMAYEQYF. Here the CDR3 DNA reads TGTGCCAGTAGTGGGACTAGCGGGATGGCCTACGAGCAGTACTTC.

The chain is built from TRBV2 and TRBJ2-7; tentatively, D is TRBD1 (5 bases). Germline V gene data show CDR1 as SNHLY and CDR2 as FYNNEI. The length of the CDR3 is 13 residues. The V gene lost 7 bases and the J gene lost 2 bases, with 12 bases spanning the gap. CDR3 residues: CASNVGRAYEQYF. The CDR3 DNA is TGTGCCAGCAATGTTGGCAGGGCCTACGAGCAGTACTTC.